A single sample gave rise to the 25 T cell receptor beta chains below, sequenced in a study of OX40 agonist ivuxolimab in advanced cancers. Produced via immunoSEQ multiplex PCR; TCRdb's table is partial and in-frame only. The sample shows over 55,000 clones, around nine tenths of them seen only once. The material sequenced was CD4+ or CD8+ T cells sorted from blood, taken in a trial of the OX40 agonist ivuxolimab. The receptors were sampled from an adult with an advanced solid tumor such as melanoma, head and neck, liver or kidney cancer.

The genes are TRBV6-6 and TRBJ2-2; unclear D gene. Germline assignment: CDR1 MNHNY and CDR2 SVGAGI (reference sequence). V lost 6 bases to trimming and J lost 6 bases, with 17 bases between them. This CDR3 spans 15 amino acids. The CDR3 here is CASRPSLGLAGELFF. The CDR3 region has the DNA TGTGCCAGCAGACCCTCCCTCGGGTTGGCCGGGGAGCTGTTTTTT.

Worth noting for this clone: One junction end does not reproduce the germline sequence, and a read error may be involved. The chain couples TRBV27 to TRBJ2-7, with 7 bases that match TRBD2. Germline values: CDR1 MNHEY, CDR2 SMNVEV (reference sequence). There are 13 residues in the CDR3. CDR3 residues: CAGSIREGYEQYF. The CDR3 nucleotides read TGTGCCGGCAGTATCAGGGAGGGTTACGAGCAGTACTTC.

The table lists this clone with a count of one. The chain employs TRBV7-2 and TRBJ2-4; D remains ambiguous. V lost 4 bases and J lost 0, with 4 bases in between. The CDR3 is 13 amino acids. CDR1 SGHTA and CDR2 FQGNSA come from the germline V gene. CDR3 sequence reads: CASSYLAKNIQYF. The CDR3 coding sequence is TGTGCCAGCAGCTACTTAGCCAAAAACATTCAGTACTTC.

Note on this clone: The junction departs from the called germline gene at one end, perhaps through a read error. V usage is TRBV7-9 and J usage is TRBJ2-3; 9 bases match TRBD1. Per germline, CDR1 SEHNR and CDR2 FQNEAQ (reference sequence). CDR3 length equals 12 residues. The CDR3 loop reads CTPGQGADTQYF. The CDR3 DNA sequence: TGCACGCCGGGACAGGGAGCAGATACGCAGTATTTT.

The chain links TRBV5-6 to TRBJ2-4; D remains ambiguous. Germline V lookup: CDR1 SGHDT, CDR2 YYEEEE. The CDR3 is 11 amino acids. V was pared by 2 bases and J by 7 bases, with 4 bases between. CDR3 nucleotides: TGTGCCAGCAGCTTTGAGAACATTCAGTACTTC. This gives the protein CASSFENIQYF. The full variable domain, rest sourced from reference TRBV5-6 and TRBJ2-4, is DAGVTQSPTHLIKTRGQQVTLRCSPKSGHDTVSWYQQALGQGPQFIFQYYEEEERQRGNFPDRFSGHQFPNYSSELNVNALLLGDSALYLCASSFENIQYFGAGTRLSVL.

Points on this clone: The junction shows a germline mismatch at one end, possibly a read error. V gene TRBV9 combines with J gene TRBJ2-5, with D possibly TRBD2 on 6 matching bases. The germline CDR1 and CDR2 sequences are SGDLS and YYNGEE. There are 15 residues in the CDR3. CDR3 in amino acids: CASSVAGSGQGTQYF. DNA for the CDR3: TGTGCCAGCAGCGTAGCGGGTAGCGGCCAAGGGACCCAGTACTTC.

The V call is TRBV9, the J call TRBJ1-2; D might be TRBD1 (6 bases). Trimming took off 3 bases at V and 7 bases at J, with 19 bases between the two ends. The CDR3 sequence is 15 residues long. Germline CDR1 and CDR2: SGDLS and YYNGEE. In nucleotides, the CDR3 is TGTGCCAGCAGCGCGAGACAGGACCCAAAGGTTGGCTACACCTTC. Amino acids: CASSARQDPKVGYTF.

The V gene is TRBV7-9, the J gene TRBJ2-3; the match to TRBD1 covers 8 bases. This CDR3 spans 12 amino acids. Germline CDR1 and CDR2: SEHNR and FQNEAQ (reference sequence). V shed 10 bases, J shed 4 bases, and the junction held 4 bases outside the gene matches. For the CDR3, the DNA is TGTGCCACCCGACAGGGGCCAGATACGCAGTATTTT. As protein: CATRQGPDTQYF. Full variable domain (outside the CDR3, taken from reference TRBV7-9 and TRBJ2-3): DTGVSQNPRHKITKRGQNVTFRCDPISEHNRLYWYRQTLGQGPEFLTYFQNEAQLEKSRLLSDRFSAERPKGSFSTLEIQRTEQGDSAMYLCATRQGPDTQYFGPGTRLTVL.

This clone was observed at least ten times. This chain links TRBV5-6 with TRBJ1-2; the D gene is possibly TRBD1 (6 bases). V lost 1 base and J 1 base, leaving 14 bases between the germline ends. The germline gives CDR1 SGHDT, CDR2 YYEEEE. The CDR3 contains 16 residues. CDR3 bases: TGTGCCAGCAGCTTGCGGGACACAGAATTTAACTATGGCTACACCTTC. Amino acids: CASSLRDTEFNYGYTF. Together with reference TRBV5-6 and TRBJ1-2, the CDR3 gives the full variable domain: DAGVTQSPTHLIKTRGQQVTLRCSPKSGHDTVSWYQQALGQGPQFIFQYYEEEERQRGNFPDRFSGHQFPNYSSELNVNALLLGDSALYLCASSLRDTEFNYGYTFGSGTRLTVV.

The gene calls are TRBV9 and TRBJ2-5; D is perhaps TRBD2 (6 bases). V lost 2 bases and J lost 2, with 13 bases in between. Germline V lookup: CDR1 SGDLS, CDR2 YYNGEE. CDR3 length equals 15 residues. CDR3 sequence (DNA): TGTGCCAGCAGCGTTGGGAGGAAAGAGCAAGAGACCCAGTACTTC. Residues: CASSVGRKEQETQYF.

This chain connects TRBV2 to TRBJ1-4; TRBD1 agrees at 10 bases. This CDR3 comprises 15 residues. Germline loops: CDR1 SNHLY, CDR2 FYNNEI. Trimming removed 1 base from V and 6 bases from J; junction bases left unmatched: 2. CDR3 region: CASSEGGTGDEKLFF. The CDR3 DNA sequence: TGTGCCAGCAGTGAAGGCGGGACAGGGGATGAAAAACTGTTTTTT.

This chain connects TRBV2 to TRBJ1-2, with 7 positions matching TRBD1. The CDR3 is 15 residues long. With 6 bases clipped from V and 1 base from J, the junction kept 8 bases outside the gene matches. In germline, CDR1 is SNHLY, CDR2 FYNNEI. CDR3 region: CASRGDRVGNYGYTF. CDR3 coding DNA: TGTGCCAGCAGGGGAGACAGGGTCGGTAACTATGGCTACACCTTC.

The table lists this clone with a count of one. The CDR3 DNA is TGTGCCAGCAGCGGGACTAACTCCTACGAGCAGTACTTC. Its protein product is CASSGTNSYEQYF. V gene TRBV6-6 combines with J gene TRBJ2-7, with 7 positions matching TRBD2. Per the germline V gene, CDR1 is MNHNY and CDR2 is SVGAGI (reference sequence). The CDR3 consists of 13 residues. V gave up 6 bases and J gave up 0 bases; unmatched junction bases: 2.

V and J are TRBV4-3 and TRBJ1-5; no firm D call. The germline gives CDR1 LGHNA, CDR2 YSLEER. V lost 0 bases and J lost 4, with 4 bases in between. The CDR3 runs 13 residues. CDR3 DNA: TGCGCCAGCAGCCAAGATAGGAATCAGCCCCAGCATTTT. As protein: CASSQDRNQPQHF.

The V gene is TRBV28, the J gene TRBJ2-1, with D perhaps given as TRBD1 or TRBD2 (5 bases each). Trimming removed 6 bases at V and 6 bases at J, with 9 bases between. This CDR3 has 12 residues. Germline CDR1 is MDHEN and CDR2 is SYDVKM. The CDR3 protein is CASRGTRNEQFF. The CDR3 DNA follows: TGTGCCAGCAGAGGGACGCGCAATGAGCAGTTCTTC.

The chain joins TRBV5-8 to TRBJ2-5; 7 positions match TRBD2. CDR3 length equals 14 residues. Per the germline V gene, CDR1 is SGHTS and CDR2 is YDEGEE. Unmatched junction bases numbered 5, after V lost 4 bases and J lost 2 bases. The CDR3 sequence: CASSGGVGQETQYF. CDR3 bases: TGTGCCAGCAGCGGGGGGGTTGGACAAGAGACCCAGTACTTC.

The chain employs TRBV5-1 and TRBJ2-5; D possibly corresponds to TRBD2 (6 bases). CDR1 is SGHRS, CDR2 YFSETQ, per germline. Trimming took off 2 bases at V and 1 base at J, with 12 bases between the two ends. The CDR3 runs to 15 residues. Here the CDR3 reads CASSFRGDSQETQYF. CDR3 DNA: TGCGCCAGCAGCTTCCGCGGGGATTCCCAAGAGACCCAGTACTTC. Together with reference TRBV5-1 and TRBJ2-5, the CDR3 gives the full variable domain: KAGVTQTPRYLIKTRGQQVTLSCSPISGHRSVSWYQQTPGQGLQFLFEYFSETQRNKGNFPGRFSGRQFSNSRSEMNVSTLELGDSALYLCASSFRGDSQETQYFGPGTRLLVL.

This clone was recorded only once. V gene TRBV2 combines with J gene TRBJ2-3; 9 bases are a match to TRBD2. The CDR3 is made up of 15 amino acids. Looked up from germline, CDR1 is SNHLY and CDR2 is FYNNEI. J lost 2 bases, V lost 7 bases, and 7 bases had no gene match. The CDR3 spells CASTRGGRATDTQYF. CDR3 bases: TGTGCCAGCACCAGGGGCGGGAGGGCCACAGATACGCAGTATTTT.

The gene calls are TRBV5-1 and TRBJ2-7; TRBD1 matches at 8 bases. This CDR3 spans 15 amino acids. Germline V gene lookup returns CDR1 SGHRS and CDR2 YFSETQ. The V and J ends lost 4 bases and 2 bases, in that order; junction bases with no gene match: 8. This CDR3 reads CASSNSDRGAYEQYF. The CDR3 DNA reads TGCGCCAGCAGCAATTCAGACAGGGGTGCCTACGAGCAGTACTTC.

The V gene is TRBV19, the J gene TRBJ1-6; TRBD1 might be the D (5 bases). The CDR3 consists of 18 residues. Germline V gives CDR1 LNHDA, CDR2 SQIVND (reference sequence). The V gene lost 4 bases and the J gene lost 14 bases, with 30 bases spanning the gap. The CDR3 region has the DNA TGTGCCAGTAGTAACCGGGACCCGGCAAGGTATCGGGGTGTGTCCCTCCACTTT. As protein: CASSNRDPARYRGVSLHF.

The CDR3 reads CASSTTGRETQYF. CDR3 coding DNA: TGTGCCAGCAGTACTACAGGGAGGGAGACCCAGTACTTC. The chain couples TRBV9 to TRBJ2-5, with D tentatively TRBD1 or TRBD2 (6 bases each). Between the trimmed V and J ends, which lost 5 bases and 5 bases, there was a span of 13 bases. CDR1 is SGDLS and CDR2 is YYNGEE in the germline V gene. The CDR3 is 13 residues long. Based on the CDR3 plus reference TRBV9 and TRBJ2-5, the full variable domain is DSGVTQTPKHLITATGQRVTLRCSPRSGDLSVYWYQQSLDQGLQFLIQYYNGEERAKGNILERFSAQQFPDLHSELNLSSLELGDSALYFCASSTTGRETQYFGPGTRLLVL.

This sequence joins TRBV11-2 and TRBJ1-4; 9 bases are a match to TRBD1. The germline V gene has CDR1 SGHAT and CDR2 FQNNGV. V lost 6 bases and J lost 5; bases outside the gene matches: 7. This CDR3 has 15 residues. The CDR3 spells CASSSSGTGNEKLFF. In DNA form, the CDR3 reads TGTGCCAGCAGTTCCTCCGGGACAGGGAATGAAAAACTGTTTTTT.

The chain uses TRBV28 and TRBJ2-1, with a weak D call TRBD2 (5 bases). The CDR3 loop spans 13 amino acids. CDR1 is MDHEN and CDR2 is SYDVKM in the germline V gene. V lost 5 bases to trimming and J lost 12 bases, with 17 bases between them. For the CDR3, the DNA is TGTGCCAGCAGTCTAGCAGCAAGTCTGGCGCAGTTCTTC. Its translation is CASSLAASLAQFF.

This clone has just one count. The chain carries TRBV7-6 and TRBJ2-1; the D is unclear. The CDR3 runs to 15 residues. Trimming took 2 bases from V and 9 from J, leaving 17 bases between them. CDR1 is SGHVS and CDR2 is FNYEAQ in the germline V gene. DNA of the CDR3: TGTGCCAGCAGCTTAATAAACAAGGTAGACGCTGAGCAGTTCTTC. It is translated as CASSLINKVDAEQFF.

This rearrangement joins TRBV30 to TRBJ2-3; TRBD2 agrees at 8 bases. The V segment lost 0 bases and the J segment 5 bases; nucleotides outside the gene matches: 1. Germline loops: CDR1 GTSNPN, CDR2 SVGIG (reference sequence). This CDR3 has 13 residues. CDR3 protein: CAWSVRGGDTQYF. The CDR3 nucleotides are TGTGCCTGGAGTGTACGGGGGGGAGATACGCAGTATTTT. Supplemented by reference TRBV30 and TRBJ2-3, the full variable domain reads SQTIHQWPATLVQPVGSPLSLECTVEGTSNPNLYWYRQAAGRGLQLLFYSVGIGQISSEVPQNLSASRPQDRQFILSSKKLLLSDSGFYLCAWSVRGGDTQYFGPGTRLTVL.